This record covers a single T cell receptor beta chain. Its antigen is currently unknown. The sample is drawn from a study of OX40 agonist ivuxolimab in advanced cancers. Study details: The patients' treatment was ivuxolimab, an agonistic anti-OX40 (CD134) antibody. The study, taken as a whole, reports: Those patients achieving a partial response at 0.1-3.0 mg/kg showed among the lowest clonal expansion. There were, on average, more expanded clones in CD8+ T cells than in CD4+. Antigen specificity was not determined for the expanded peripheral T cells.

Clones were read by immunoSEQ multiplex PCR, and TCRdb kept only the in-frame ones, dropping some. The repertoire holds over 55,000 clones, with 91% as singletons. Per the germline V gene, CDR1 is SNHLY and CDR2 is FYNNEI. The CDR3 covers 14 residues. Deletions cut 7 bases from V and 5 bases from J, with 15 bases between. The chain employs TRBV2 and TRBJ2-1, with D tentatively TRBD2 (6 bases). This receptor was taken from an adult with an advanced solid tumor such as melanoma, head and neck, liver or kidney cancer. The sequencing here drew on CD4+ or CD8+ T cells sorted from blood, taken in a trial of the OX40 agonist ivuxolimab. CDR3 DNA: TGTGCCAGCAAAAGGGAGGCAATAGACAATGAGCAGTTCTTC. It codes for CASKREAIDNEQFF.